A single sample gave rise to the 5 T cell receptor beta chains below, sequenced in a study of T cells in Graves' hyperthyroidism and ophthalmopathy. RNA transcripts yielded amplified TCR beta CDR3 regions. Researchers ran a first-round RT-PCR on the TCR CDR3 using the HTBI primer set. TCRdb reanalysed the multiplex PCR reads using MiXCR and keeps one entry per CDR3 protein. Of roughly 750,000 distinct CDR3 sequences detected, roughly 15% appear once; the ten largest clones hold around 7.7%. What was sequenced was blood. The receptor set was obtained from a man aged 18 to 35 with Graves' hyperthyroidism.

This clonotype was recorded at least ten times. The rearrangement links TRBV29-1 to TRBJ1-1; weak D call: TRBD1 (5 bases). V was clipped by 3 bases and J by 4 bases, with 15 bases between them. Germline V gene data show CDR1 as SQVTM and CDR2 as ANQGSEA. CDR3 size: 14 residues. The CDR3 nucleotides read TGCAGCGTTGAGGGACGGGCGGGAGGCACTGAAGCTTTCTTT. It encodes CSVEGRAGGTEAFF. The full variable domain, completed using reference TRBV29-1 and TRBJ1-1, is SAVISQKPSRDICQRGTSLTIQCQVDSQVTMMFWYRQQPGQSLTLIATANQGSEATYESGFVIDKFPISRPNLTFSTLTVSNMSPEDSSIYLCSVEGRAGGTEAFFGQGTRLTVV.

This clonotype was found many times. This chain connects TRBV2 to TRBJ2-7; no definite D call. V lost 8 bases to trimming and J lost 5 bases, with 10 bases between them. The CDR3 covers 11 residues. CDR1 is SNHLY, CDR2 FYNNEI, per germline. The CDR3 nucleotides are TGTGCCAGCTGCAAGGGCGACGAGCAGTACTTC. Amino acid sequence: CASCKGDEQYF.

This clonotype was recorded a few times. Its ends do not fully match the called genes, so a read error is possible. J is TRBJ2-2 and V is TRBV2; TRBD2 aligns across 8 bases. CDR3 length equals 14 residues. Looked up from germline, CDR1 is SNHLY and CDR2 is FYNNEI. The CDR3 spells CGTGRGSGTGELFF. The CDR3 DNA reads as TGCGGCACCGGGAGGGGATCGGGGACCGGGGAGCTGTTTTTT.

The V and J genes are TRBV30 and TRBJ2-7; no clear D gene. Germline V CDR1 and CDR2: GTSNPN, SVGIG (reference sequence). CDR3 length equals 14 residues. Trimming shortened V by 4 bases and J by 2 bases, and 15 bases separated the two germline ends. CDR3 region: CAWTDSTTAYEQYF. The CDR3 DNA sequence: TGTGCCTGGACCGACTCAACCACAGCCTACGAGCAGTACTTC.

This clonotype occurred many times. A junction end diverges from the germline sequence, so it may reflect a read error. J is TRBJ2-1 and V is TRBV6-2 or TRBV6-3; D is uncertain. The CDR3 spans 14 residues. Germline assignment: CDR1 MNHEY and CDR2 SVGEGT. CDR3 region: CASSHSVRLNEQFF. The CDR3 region has the DNA TGTGCCAGCAGTCACTCGGTCCGCCTCAATGAGCAGTTCTTC.